Listed below are T cell receptor beta chains from one sample, sequenced in a study of glioma-infiltrating T cells. TCRdb recomputed calls from the multiplex PCR reads with MiXCR, one row per CDR3 protein. This sample carries some 120,000 distinct CDR3 sequences, approximately 25% of them seen once, and the ten largest clones take 15%. Sequencing used glioma tissue, nonneoplastic brain tissue, or PBMCs (not recorded which). Receptor source: a human donor with low-grade glioma or glioblastoma, undergoing nonglioma brain surgery, or in good health (not recorded which). Each CDR3 is given with its conserved first and last residue.

V gene: TRBV7-2
J gene: TRBJ2-7
CDR3 protein: CASSYKAGTSGGSYEQYF

V gene: TRBV9
J gene: TRBJ2-1
CDR3 protein: CASSVGGQGARKQFF

V gene: TRBV7-6
J gene: TRBJ2-1
CDR3 protein: CASSPWTSGEYNEQFF

V gene: TRBV4-3
J gene: TRBJ2-3
CDR3 protein: CASSHLPTSTDTQYF

V gene: TRBV19
J gene: TRBJ2-1
CDR3 protein: CASSTPGVSLEQFF

V gene: TRBV29-1
J gene: TRBJ2-5
CDR3 protein: CSVRDRGLETQYF

V gene: TRBV10-2
J gene: TRBJ2-3
CDR3 protein: CASAGALTSDTQYF

V gene: TRBV2
J gene: TRBJ1-2
CDR3 protein: CASSGRGGNYGYTF

V gene: TRBV29-1
J gene: TRBJ2-7
CDR3 protein: CSVRMDITSSYEQYF

V gene: TRBV27
J gene: TRBJ2-7
CDR3 protein: CASRGYEQYF

V gene: TRBV6-6
J gene: TRBJ1-2
CDR3 protein: CASSYSAGQDGYTF

V gene: TRBV7-2
J gene: TRBJ2-7
CDR3 protein: CASSSLGYEQYF

V gene: TRBV5-1
J gene: TRBJ2-7
CDR3 protein: CASSSGFRGTLQNEQYF

V gene: TRBV7-2
J gene: TRBJ2-1
CDR3 protein: CASSPSGRASNEQFF

V gene: TRBV6-2/TRBV6-3
J gene: TRBJ2-5
CDR3 protein: CASSYGTGQETQYF